This note documents a single T cell receptor (beta chain) sequence. Its antigen is unknown. The sample comes from a study of siplizumab effects on memory and regulatory T cells. Study findings and constraints: Both greater diversity than memory cells and a major contribution to the alloresponse seemed to characterize naive T cells.

Assay: immunoSEQ multiplex PCR; the TCRdb copy retains only in-frame clones and omits some. This sample has approximately 100,000 clones; about 91% occur once, and the top ten carry roughly 2.6%. Sequencing used CD4+ T cells sorted from blood. The TCR originated in a human donor in good health. Some clones in this sample may be carry-over from other donors' samples.

The CDR3 bases are TGTGCCAGCAGCCAAGTAAGCAGGGGGCATGAGCAGTTCTTC. Translated, it gives CASSQVSRGHEQFF. V gene TRBV14 combines with J gene TRBJ2-1; TRBD1 matches 8 bases. V lost 1 base and J lost 8; bases outside the gene matches: 4. The CDR3 spans 14 residues. CDR1 and CDR2 from the germline V gene are SGHDN and FVKESK.